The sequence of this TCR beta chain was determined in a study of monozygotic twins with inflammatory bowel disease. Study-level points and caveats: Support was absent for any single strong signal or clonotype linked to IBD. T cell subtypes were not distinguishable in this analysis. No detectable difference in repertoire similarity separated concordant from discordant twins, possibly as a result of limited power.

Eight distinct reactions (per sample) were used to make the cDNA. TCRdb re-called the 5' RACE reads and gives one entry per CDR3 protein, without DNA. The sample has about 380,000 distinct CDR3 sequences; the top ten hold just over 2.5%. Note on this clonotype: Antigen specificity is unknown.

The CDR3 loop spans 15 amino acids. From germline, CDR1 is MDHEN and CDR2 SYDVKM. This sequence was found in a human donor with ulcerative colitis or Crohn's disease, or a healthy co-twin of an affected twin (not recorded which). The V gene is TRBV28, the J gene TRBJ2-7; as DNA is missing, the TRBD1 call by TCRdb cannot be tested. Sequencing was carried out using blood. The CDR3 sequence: CASSLPGDKAYEQYF.